The 26 T cell receptor beta chains listed next were all sequenced from one sample in a study of beta chain features in type 1 diabetes. TCRB transcripts that were expressed got sequenced, as all of the isolated RNA had been reverse transcribed. Sequencing was performed with immunoSEQ multiplex PCR; in TCRdb, only in-frame clones are kept and a portion is missing. The sample carries some 300,000 clones, roughly 8% recorded once. Sequenced material: central memory CD4+ T cells from blood. The receptor set was obtained from a woman younger than 30 in good health.

This chain links TRBV27 with TRBJ1-6; weak D call: TRBD1 (6 bases). The CDR3 is 15 residues long. Between the trimmed V and J ends, which lost 6 bases and 7 bases, there was a span of 16 bases. CDR1 and CDR2 (germline): MNHEY, SMNVEV (reference sequence). CDR3: CASRTQDSSNSPLHF. The DNA of the CDR3 is TGTGCCAGCAGAACCCAGGACAGCTCAAATTCACCCCTCCACTTT.

The chain joins TRBV7-6 to TRBJ1-3; the D is unclear. Germline V lookup: CDR1 SGHVS, CDR2 FNYEAQ. This CDR3 contains 12 residues. V lost 5 bases to trimming and J lost 4 bases, with 6 bases between them. The CDR3 DNA reads as TGTGCCAGCAGCCCCGGAGGAAACACCATATATTTT. Translated, it gives CASSPGGNTIYF.

The chain links TRBV4-3 to TRBJ2-7; tentatively, D is TRBD1 or TRBD2 (6 bases each). V lost 4 bases to trimming and J lost 6 bases, with 16 bases between them. The CDR3 extends over 14 amino acids. Germline V lookup: CDR1 LGHNA, CDR2 YSLEER. The CDR3: CASSRGTRGREQYF. The CDR3, as DNA: TGCGCCAGCAGCCGGGGGACCCGGGGGCGCGAGCAGTACTTC.

The chain joins TRBV11-2 to TRBJ1-3, with D perhaps matching TRBD1 (5 bases). Germline V gives CDR1 SGHAT, CDR2 FQNNGV. Between the trimmed V and J ends, which lost 1 base and 4 bases, there was a span of 11 bases. There are 15 residues in the CDR3. The CDR3 nucleotides read TGTGCCAGCAGCTTAGCTGGGGCTTTGGGAAACACCATATATTTT. It yields the protein CASSLAGALGNTIYF.

This clone turned up a few times. The J gene is TRBJ2-6, the V gene TRBV11-2; the D is unclear. CDR1 is SGHAT and CDR2 is FQNNGV in the germline V gene. This CDR3 is built from 16 residues. Trimming took 5 bases from V and 0 from J, leaving 11 bases between them. DNA of the CDR3: TGTGCCAGCAGCACATGGACGGGCTCTGGGGCCAACGTCCTGACTTTC. It translates to CASSTWTGSGANVLTF.

The chain uses TRBV7-9 and TRBJ2-1; TRBD2 is a possible D gene (5 bases). V was clipped by 7 bases and J by 5 bases, with 15 bases between them. The germline CDR1 and CDR2 sequences are SEHNR and FQNEAQ (reference sequence). This CDR3 has 14 residues. This chain's CDR3 is CASIPVRAHNEQFF. In DNA form, the CDR3 reads TGTGCCAGCATCCCCGTGCGGGCCCACAATGAGCAGTTCTTC.

This clone was counted only a few times. The chain joins TRBV11-2 to TRBJ2-3; maybe TRBD2 (5 bases). The V and J ends lost 5 bases and 2 bases respectively, with 14 bases between them. This CDR3 is 15 amino acids long. Germline CDR1 SGHAT, CDR2 FQNNGV. CDR3 protein: CASSRGETYTDTQYF. In DNA, the CDR3 is TGTGCCAGCAGCCGGGGAGAGACTTACACAGATACGCAGTATTTT.

A few counts support this clone. The gene calls are TRBV5-1 and TRBJ1-6; the match to TRBD1 covers 9 bases. This CDR3 region has 16 residues. V was pared by 0 bases and J by 7 bases, with 5 bases of the junction left unmatched. CDR1 SGHRS and CDR2 YFSETQ come from the germline V gene. The CDR3 DNA reads as TGCGCCAGCAGCTTGGTGTCAGGACAGGGGAATTCACCCCTCCACTTT. Translating it yields CASSLVSGQGNSPLHF.

The genes are TRBV4-3 and TRBJ2-7; D unresolved. From germline, CDR1 is LGHNA and CDR2 YSLEER. Trimming took off 6 bases at V and 2 bases at J, with 20 bases between the two ends. The CDR3 length is 16 residues. The CDR3 DNA is TGCGCCAGCAGTCTCGACGTCGGGCTCGGCACCTACGAGCAGTACTTC. Its protein is CASSLDVGLGTYEQYF.

In this sample, this clone turned up a few times. The V call is TRBV7-2, the J call TRBJ1-1; no definite D call. From germline, CDR1 is SGHTA and CDR2 FQGNSA. The CDR3 length is 13 residues. Trimming removed 4 bases from V and 5 bases from J, with 11 bases in between. The CDR3 nucleotides are TGTGCCAGCAGCTCAACTCTGGGGACTGAAGCTTTCTTT. Translated, it gives CASSSTLGTEAFF.

The sample holds a few counts of this clone. This rearrangement joins TRBV5-4 to TRBJ1-2; D remains ambiguous. The CDR3 is 13 amino acids. Germline V gene data show CDR1 as SGHNT and CDR2 as YYREEE (reference sequence). Trimming removed 2 bases at V and 5 bases at J, with 10 bases between. CDR3 region: CASSFSDRYGYTF. The CDR3 DNA reads as TGTGCCAGCAGCTTTTCAGATAGATATGGCTACACCTTC.

The CDR3 protein is CSVTASTDTQYF. The CDR3 DNA reads as TGCAGCGTCACAGCAAGCACAGATACGCAGTATTTT. The V gene is TRBV29-1, the J gene TRBJ2-3; D gene unclear. Trimming left V 6 bases short and J 0 bases short, with 7 bases between. The germline gives CDR1 SQVTM, CDR2 ANQGSEA. This CDR3 region has 12 residues.

V and J are TRBV5-1 and TRBJ1-2, with D maybe TRBD1 (6 bases). The CDR3 consists of 14 residues. CDR1 and CDR2 from the germline V gene are SGHRS and YFSETQ. The V gene lost 4 bases and the J gene lost 6 bases, with 16 bases spanning the gap. The CDR3 DNA reads TGCGCCAGCAGCGGCTTTGAACAGGGTAATGGCTACACCTTC. Translating it yields CASSGFEQGNGYTF.

This clone was seen many times. The chain has TRBV14 and TRBJ1-5; no clear D gene. The CDR3 extends over 15 amino acids. Per germline, CDR1 SGHDN and CDR2 FVKESK. Trimming shortened V by 2 bases and J by 7 bases, and 15 bases separated the two germline ends. This CDR3 is CASSQSNTPGQPQHF. As DNA, the CDR3 is TGTGCCAGCAGCCAAAGTAACACCCCGGGACAGCCCCAGCATTTT.

The V gene is TRBV9, the J gene TRBJ2-5, with D tentatively TRBD1 (6 bases). CDR1 SGDLS and CDR2 YYNGEE come from the germline V gene. The CDR3 has 14 amino acids. With 0 bases removed from V and 1 base from J, the gap between germline ends came to 7 bases. The CDR3, as DNA: TGTGCCAGCAGCGTAGGGACAGCCCAAGAGACCCAGTACTTC. It encodes CASSVGTAQETQYF.

In this sample, this clone turned up a few times. The chain couples TRBV7-7 to TRBJ2-7; the match to TRBD2 covers 14 bases. The trim removed 6 bases at V and 2 bases at J, leaving 9 bases unmatched. The CDR3 length is 17 residues. CDR1 is SSHAT, CDR2 FNYEAQ, per germline (reference sequence). The chain's CDR3 is CASSPGLAGEPTYEQYV. The CDR3 region has the DNA TGTGCCAGCAGTCCGGGACTAGCGGGGGAGCCAACCTACGAGCAGTACGTC.

This chain uses TRBV5-1 with TRBJ2-3; 8 bases line up with TRBD2. The length of the CDR3 is 15 residues. The junction had 3 bases not matched to a gene; V was cut back by 2 bases and J by 1 base. Germline values: CDR1 SGHRS, CDR2 YFSETQ. For the CDR3, the DNA is TGCGCCAGCAGCTTCAAGACTAGCGGCACAGATACGCAGTATTTT. As protein: CASSFKTSGTDTQYF. The entire variable domain, with the rest obtained from reference TRBV5-1 and TRBJ2-3, is as follows: KAGVTQTPRYLIKTRGQQVTLSCSPISGHRSVSWYQQTPGQGLQFLFEYFSETQRNKGNFPGRFSGRQFSNSRSEMNVSTLELGDSALYLCASSFKTSGTDTQYFGPGTRLTVL.

The V call is TRBV21-1, the J call TRBJ2-7; the table's D gene call, TRBD2, was not cross checked with the DNA. TRBV21-1 is a listed pseudogene. The CDR3 runs to 17 residues. CDR3 DNA: TGTGCCAGCAGCAAACCTAGAAGCGGCAAGTTGCGTCTAGAGCAGTACGTC. It specifies CASSKPRSGKLRLEQYV.

The J gene is TRBJ1-3, the V gene TRBV7-9, with D possibly TRBD1 on 6 matching bases. This CDR3 is built from 14 residues. CDR1 and CDR2 from the germline V gene are SEHNR and FQNEAQ (reference sequence). V was cut by 5 bases and J by 4 bases, with 12 bases left in between. CDR3 in amino acids: CASSRRGAGNTIYF. As DNA, the CDR3 is TGTGCCAGCAGCCGTCGGGGGGCCGGAAACACCATATATTTT.

On this clone itself: One end of the junction fails to match germline, which may point to a read error. The chain joins TRBV6-6 to TRBJ1-1; 7 bases map to TRBD1. CDR1 is MNHNY, CDR2 SVGAGI, per germline (reference sequence). CDR3 length: 13 amino acids. CDR3 DNA: TGTGCCATCAGTGTGCCAGGGGGCACTGAAGCTTTCTTT. Its translation is CAISVPGGTEAFF.

V gene TRBV4-2 combines with J gene TRBJ2-7; 13 bases line up with TRBD2. CDR3 length: 20 residues. The trim removed 1 base at V and 0 bases at J, leaving 12 bases unmatched. The germline CDR1 and CDR2 sequences are LGHNA and YNFKEQ. For the CDR3, the DNA is TGTGCCAGCAGCCAAGCGTCCCCGACTAGCGGGGGGCGAAGCTCCTACGAGCAGTACGTC. It codes for CASSQASPTSGGRSSYEQYV.

This clone showed up just a few times. The gene calls are TRBV4-1 and TRBJ2-3; D is possibly TRBD2 (6 bases). Germline CDR1 MGHRA, CDR2 YSYEKL. This CDR3 spans 15 amino acids. The ends were cut back, 0 bases at V and 5 bases at J, with 12 bases in the middle. The CDR3 spells CASSQDPTAGDTQYF. Here the CDR3 DNA reads TGCGCCAGCAGCCAAGACCCAACAGCGGGAGATACGCAGTATTTT.

This clone appeared a few times. Other DNA sequences in the sample encode the same CDR3. The CDR3 loop reads CASSLEGGDTEAFF. DNA of the CDR3: TGTGCCAGCAGCTTAGAAGGAGGGGACACTGAAGCTTTCTTT. This chain joins TRBV11-3 and TRBJ1-1, with D perhaps TRBD1 (5 bases). Germline values: CDR1 SGHNT, CDR2 YENEEA. The CDR3 is 14 residues long. V was shortened by 0 bases and J by 3 bases, with 8 bases between the two germline ends.

The chain is built from TRBV5-1 and TRBJ2-6; no clear D. Germline assignment: CDR1 SGHRS and CDR2 YFSETQ. The V end was cut by 4 bases, the J end by 3 bases, with 11 bases between. The CDR3 runs 15 residues. As DNA, the CDR3 is TGCGCCAGCAGCCCAGACACGGTTGGGGCCAACGTCCTGACTTTC. Protein product: CASSPDTVGANVLTF.

This clone appeared a few times. The rearrangement joins TRBV27 to TRBJ2-1; 12 bases are shared with TRBD1. The CDR3 loop spans 14 amino acids. The junction had 10 bases not matched to a gene; V was cut back by 5 bases and J by 14 bases. The germline V gene encodes CDR1 MNHEY and CDR2 SMNVEV (reference sequence). The CDR3 loop reads CASSRPGQGAREFF. In nucleotides, the CDR3 is TGTGCCAGCAGTAGACCGGGACAGGGGGCTAGGGAGTTCTTC.

The chain combines TRBV28 with TRBJ2-1; the D is unclear. This CDR3 comprises 12 residues. Germline assignment: CDR1 MDHEN and CDR2 SYDVKM. The germline V and J ends were trimmed by 3 bases and 4 bases, with 4 bases remaining between them. The CDR3 spells CASSLRYNEQFF. In DNA, the CDR3 is TGTGCCAGCAGTTTGAGATACAATGAGCAGTTCTTC.